The present TCR beta chain was sequenced within a study of shared clonotypes between healthy human individuals. Study-level points and caveats: Investigators expected sequencing depth to affect clonotype sharing among donors.

Deep was the level at which the assay was run. In the original processing: Filtering differed since immunoSEQ provided only junctions, with no quality scores. TCRdb keeps only in-frame clones here, not all; method: immunoSEQ multiplex PCR. D and trimming were read from the DNA, whereas the V and J calls and clone size are those reported in that table. Here the sample spans roughly 2.1 million clones, approximately 94% being singletons. Naivety among CD8 cells was defined by CD45RO negativity and positive CCR7 selection, thereby excluding terminally differentiated effector memory CD45RA+ cells. Per germline, CDR1 MDHEN and CDR2 SYDVKM. The CDR3 totals 15 residues. The V end lost 7 bases, the J end lost 0 bases, and 13 bases lay between the germline ends. On this clone itself: Its target is not known.

The material sequenced was naive CD8+ T cells from PBMCs. This receptor was taken from a man younger than 35 in good health. Some clones in this sample may be carry-over from other donors' samples. This chain uses TRBV28 with TRBJ2-1, with D unclear. CDR3 loop: CASNSAAPSYNEQFF. The CDR3 coding sequence is TGTGCCAGCAATTCCGCTGCGCCCTCCTACAATGAGCAGTTCTTC.